The clone carrying this T cell receptor beta chain was counted ten times or more. Its antigen remains unknown. Trimming removed 4 bases at V and 3 bases at J, with 14 bases between. CDR1 and CDR2 (germline): SQVTM, ANQGSEA. The CDR3 consists of 14 residues. In patients chosen for sequencing, flow cytometry had shown CD8+CD57+ cell expansion. Patients were untreated when blood was sampled. This sample stems from a study of CD8+CD57+ T cells in acquired aplastic anemia. Whole-study context: Isolated CD4+ and CD8+ cells, once sorted, yielded DNA averaging roughly 3.2 ug.

Regarding the study as a whole: The number of CD8+ CDR3 sequences shared by patients and controls was roughly 31.

Genomic DNA templated the TCR beta VDJ and CDR3 profiling. A single record per CDR3 protein comes from TCRdb applying MiXCR to the reads. Of approximately 180,000 distinct CDR3 sequences listed, 40% to 55% were seen once; the top ten hold around 1.1%. This TCR came from a human donor with aplastic anemia. The chain links TRBV29-1 to TRBJ2-3; maybe TRBD2 (5 bases). The sequenced sample consisted of sorted CD4+, CD8+, or CD8+CD57+ T cells (not recorded which) from PBMCs. The CDR3 nucleotides read TGCAGCGTTGGTGTGGGGAGTTCTACAGATACGCAGTATTTT. This sequence encodes CSVGVGSSTDTQYF.